The T cell receptor (beta chain) under discussion was sequenced for a study of human T cells and chemical hapten exposure. A few counts support this clonotype. Time point reported: pre-sensitization, week 0. Documented treatment: therapeutic diphenylcyclopropenone sensitization with weekly scalp DPC. Germline CDR1 and CDR2: DFQATT and SNEGSKA (reference sequence). CDR3 length equals 14 residues. V trimming: 6 bases; J trimming: 0 bases; junction bases outside the gene matches: 5. Methods used by the authors: Counting gave a median of 95,638 TCRs per sample, with values ranging from about 23,224 to 700,000. One entry per CDR3 protein, called by TCRdb with MiXCR from the RACE reads. TCRdb, rather than the study authors, made the V and J calls. The data contain under 300,000 distinct CDR3 sequences, around 7.3% of them singletons.

Sequenced here: whole blood, sampled in connection with sensitization to the hapten diphenylcyclopropenone (DPC). This chain uses TRBV20-1 with TRBJ1-2; 9 nucleotides agree with TRBD1. The TCR originated in a man between 18 and 29 years old with alopecia areata. Some clones in this sample may be carry-over from other donors' samples. CDR3 sequence (DNA): TGCAGTGCCCAACAGGGGGCTGCTAACTATGGCTACACCTTC. It is translated as CSAQQGAANYGYTF.